Sequencing of this T cell receptor beta chain was carried out in a study of blood T cell repertoires in COVID-19. Across the whole study: T cells, B-cell-depleted T cells, or PBMCs provided the cDNA or gDNA that served as material.

Germline-derived CDR1 and CDR2 are SGDLS and YYNGEE. This CDR3 is built from 14 residues. Deletions cut 2 bases from V and 13 bases from J, with 19 bases between. Original processing notes: Researchers report that nucleated cell counts were estimated from reference gene primer amplification. This table comes from immunoSEQ multiplex PCR, and its TCRdb copy is limited to in-frame clones, with some not included. V and J calls and clone size follow that table, whereas D and trimming were derived from the DNA. The sample records approximately 300,000 clones, approximately 85% being singletons. The genes are TRBV9 and TRBJ2-1; tentative D call: TRBD1 (7 bases). The sequenced sample was peripheral blood. The clonotype originates from a woman aged 50 to 60 with acute or convalescent COVID-19. The chain's CDR3 is CASSVTGVGGGQFF. DNA for the CDR3: TGTGCCAGCAGCGTTACAGGGGTGGGAGGTGGACAGTTCTTC.